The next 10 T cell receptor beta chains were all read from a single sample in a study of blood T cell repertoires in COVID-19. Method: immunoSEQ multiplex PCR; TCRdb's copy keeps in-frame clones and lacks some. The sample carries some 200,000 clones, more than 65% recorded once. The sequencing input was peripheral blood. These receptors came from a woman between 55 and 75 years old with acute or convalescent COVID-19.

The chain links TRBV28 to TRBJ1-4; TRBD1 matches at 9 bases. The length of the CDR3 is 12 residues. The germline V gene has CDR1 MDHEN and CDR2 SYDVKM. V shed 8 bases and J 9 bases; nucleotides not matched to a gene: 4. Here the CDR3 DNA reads TGTGCCAGCGGGGACAGGGAACAAAAACTGTTTTTT. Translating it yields CASGDREQKLFF.

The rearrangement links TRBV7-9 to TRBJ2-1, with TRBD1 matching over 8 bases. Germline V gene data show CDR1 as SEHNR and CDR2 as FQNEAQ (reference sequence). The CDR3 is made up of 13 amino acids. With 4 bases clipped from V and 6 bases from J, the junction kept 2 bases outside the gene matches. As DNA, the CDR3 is TGTGCCAGCAGCTCTCAGGGGGCCAATGAGCAGTTCTTC. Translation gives CASSSQGANEQFF.

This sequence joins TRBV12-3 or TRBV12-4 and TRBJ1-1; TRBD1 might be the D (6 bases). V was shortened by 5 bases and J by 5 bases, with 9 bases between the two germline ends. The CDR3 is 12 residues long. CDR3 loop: CASSPRGTEAFF. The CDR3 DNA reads TGTGCCAGCAGTCCGAGGGGGACTGAAGCTTTCTTT.

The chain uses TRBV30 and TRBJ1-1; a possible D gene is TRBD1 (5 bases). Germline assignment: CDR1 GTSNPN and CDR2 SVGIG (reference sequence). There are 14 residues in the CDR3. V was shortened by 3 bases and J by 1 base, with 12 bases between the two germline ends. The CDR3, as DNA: TGTGCCTGGAGCGTCGGTAGGGGGAACACTGAAGCTTTCTTT. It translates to CAWSVGRGNTEAFF.

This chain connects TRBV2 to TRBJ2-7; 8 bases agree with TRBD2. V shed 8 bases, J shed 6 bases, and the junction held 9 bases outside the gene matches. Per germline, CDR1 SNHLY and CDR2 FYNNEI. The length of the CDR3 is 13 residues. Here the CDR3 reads CASRGGPLGEQYF. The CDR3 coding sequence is TGTGCCAGCCGGGGGGGTCCCCTCGGCGAGCAGTACTTC.

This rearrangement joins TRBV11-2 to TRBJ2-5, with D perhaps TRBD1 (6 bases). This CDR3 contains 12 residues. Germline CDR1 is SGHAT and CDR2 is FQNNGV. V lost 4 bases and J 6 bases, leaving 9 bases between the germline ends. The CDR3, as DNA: TGTGCCAGCAGCTCAGGGGTGCAGACCCAGTACTTC. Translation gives CASSSGVQTQYF. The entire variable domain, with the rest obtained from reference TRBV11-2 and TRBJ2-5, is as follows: EAGVAQSPRYKIIEKRQSVAFWCNPISGHATLYWYQQILGQGPKLLIQFQNNGVVDDSQLPKDRFSAERLKGVDSTLKIQPAKLEDSAVYLCASSSGVQTQYFGPGTRLLVL.

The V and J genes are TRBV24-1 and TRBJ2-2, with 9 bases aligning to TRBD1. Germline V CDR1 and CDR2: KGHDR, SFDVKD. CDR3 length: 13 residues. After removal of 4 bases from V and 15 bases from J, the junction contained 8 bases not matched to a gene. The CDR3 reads CATSDAGTGRVFF. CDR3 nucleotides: TGTGCCACCAGTGACGCTGGGACAGGGAGGGTGTTTTTT.

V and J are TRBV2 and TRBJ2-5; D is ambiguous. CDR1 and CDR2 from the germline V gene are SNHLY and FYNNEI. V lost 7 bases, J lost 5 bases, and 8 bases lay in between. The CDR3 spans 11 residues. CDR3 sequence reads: CASKPFETQYF. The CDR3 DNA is TGTGCCAGCAAGCCCTTTGAGACCCAGTACTTC.

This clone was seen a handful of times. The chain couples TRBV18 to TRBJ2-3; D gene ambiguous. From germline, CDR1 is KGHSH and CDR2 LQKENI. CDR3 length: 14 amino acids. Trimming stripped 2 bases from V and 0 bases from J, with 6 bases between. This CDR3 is CASSPGRSTDTQYF. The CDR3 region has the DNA TGTGCCAGCTCACCAGGTAGAAGCACAGATACGCAGTATTTT.

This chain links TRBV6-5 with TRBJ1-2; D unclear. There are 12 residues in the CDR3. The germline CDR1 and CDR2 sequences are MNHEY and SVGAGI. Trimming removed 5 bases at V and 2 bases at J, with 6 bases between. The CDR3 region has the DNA TGTGCCAGCAGTCCGAGAAACTATGGCTACACCTTC. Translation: CASSPRNYGYTF.